This TCR beta chain was captured by sequencing in a study of T cells after yellow fever vaccination. One entry per CDR3 protein results from TCRdb running MiXCR on the 5' RACE reads. The sample has almost 600,000 distinct CDR3 sequences, 13% seen once. Study conclusions and caveats: When the response was secondary, it was weaker but reached its peak faster, day 5 versus 15. The study noted that FACS-sorted repertoires could contain abundant clonotypes contaminating from the bulk population.

CDR3 length equals 16 residues. Looked up from germline, CDR1 is SGHDN and CDR2 is FVKESK. Trimming cost V 3 bases and J 0 bases, with 12 bases left between them. Regarding this clonotype: Its matching antigen is unknown.

The sample was PBMCs, taken on the day of the yellow fever booster vaccination. The V gene is TRBV14, the J gene TRBJ2-1; no firm D call. The receptor was derived from a man aged 30 to 45 who received the YFV17D yellow fever vaccine. This CDR3 reads CASSHLTRSSYNEQFF. The CDR3 DNA is TGTGCCAGCAGCCATCTTACCAGAAGCTCCTACAATGAGCAGTTCTTC.